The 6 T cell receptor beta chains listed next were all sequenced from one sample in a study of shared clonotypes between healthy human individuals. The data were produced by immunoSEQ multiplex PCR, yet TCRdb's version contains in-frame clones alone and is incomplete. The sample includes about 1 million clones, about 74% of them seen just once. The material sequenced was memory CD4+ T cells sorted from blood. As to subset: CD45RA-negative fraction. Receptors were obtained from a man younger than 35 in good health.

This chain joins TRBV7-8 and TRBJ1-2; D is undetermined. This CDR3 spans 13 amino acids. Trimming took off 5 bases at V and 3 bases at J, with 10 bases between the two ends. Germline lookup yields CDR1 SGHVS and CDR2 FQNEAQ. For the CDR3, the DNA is TGTGCCAGCAGCCCGAGGACGGACTATGGCTACACCTTC. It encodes CASSPRTDYGYTF.

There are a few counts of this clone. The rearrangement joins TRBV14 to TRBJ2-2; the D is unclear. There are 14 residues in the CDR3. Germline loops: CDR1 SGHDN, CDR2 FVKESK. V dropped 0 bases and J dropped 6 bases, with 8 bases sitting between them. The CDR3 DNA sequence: TGTGCCAGCAGCCAAGATATGGCAGCCGGGGAGCTGTTTTTT. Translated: CASSQDMAAGELFF.

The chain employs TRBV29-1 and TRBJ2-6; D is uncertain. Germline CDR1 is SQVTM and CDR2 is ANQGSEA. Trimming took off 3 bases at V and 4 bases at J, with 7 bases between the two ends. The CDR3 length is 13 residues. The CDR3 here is CSVERSGANVLTF. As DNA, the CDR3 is TGCAGCGTTGAGAGGTCCGGGGCCAACGTCCTGACTTTC.

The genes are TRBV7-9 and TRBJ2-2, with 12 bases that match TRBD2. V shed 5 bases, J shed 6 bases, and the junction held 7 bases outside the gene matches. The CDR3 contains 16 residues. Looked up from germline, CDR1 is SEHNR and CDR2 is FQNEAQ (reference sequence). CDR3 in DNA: TGTGCCAGCAGCCCGTGGACTAGCGGGATCTCCGGGGAGCTGTTTTTT. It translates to CASSPWTSGISGELFF.

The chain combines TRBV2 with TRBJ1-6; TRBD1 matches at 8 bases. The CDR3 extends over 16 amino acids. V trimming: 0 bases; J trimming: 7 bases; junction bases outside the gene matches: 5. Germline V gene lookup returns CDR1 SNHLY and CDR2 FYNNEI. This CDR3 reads CASSEASGTGNSPLHF. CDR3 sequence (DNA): TGTGCCAGCAGTGAAGCCTCCGGGACAGGAAATTCACCCCTCCACTTT.

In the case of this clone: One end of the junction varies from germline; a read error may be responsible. CDR3 coding DNA: TGTGCTAGCAGCTTAGGTTCCGGGACAGGGGGACAAGAGACCCAGTACTTC. Residues: CASSLGSGTGGQETQYF. The chain combines TRBV7-7 with TRBJ2-5; TRBD1 aligns across 11 bases. There are 17 residues in the CDR3. The V gene's germline CDR1 is SSHAT and CDR2 FNYEAQ (reference sequence).